This T cell receptor (beta chain) derives from a study of T cells in Graves' hyperthyroidism and ophthalmopathy. This CDR3 has 14 residues. The germline V gene encodes CDR1 MRHNA and CDR2 SNTAGT. V was pared by 0 bases and J by 3 bases, with 6 bases between. Regions amplified from RNA transcripts were the TCR beta CDR3 regions. RT-PCR in the first round (using the HTBI primer set) targeted the TCR CDR3. TCRdb reprocessed the multiplex PCR reads with MiXCR, giving one entry per CDR3 protein. The data show around 55,000 distinct CDR3 sequences, with less than 60% seen just once and just over 9% held by the top ten. The diagnoses drew upon clinical symptoms, serum thyroxine and TRAb, thyroid ultrasound and orbital computed tomography.

This receptor was obtained from a woman aged 50 to 65 with Graves' ophthalmopathy. V is TRBV6-4 and J is TRBJ1-5; no clear D. The source material was blood. DNA of the CDR3: TGTGCCAGCAGTGACTCGACCTACAATCAGCCCCAGCATTTT. This translates into CASSDSTYNQPQHF.